These 29 T cell receptor beta chains were sequenced from one sample in a study of cytomegalovirus exposure and HLA in healthy donors (dated by TCRdb to 2015 to 2018). Libraries were made using the immunoSEQ multiplex PCR assay. A mixture of 60 forward primers for TCR Vbeta segments and 13 reverse primers for TCR Jbeta segments was used in the multiplex PCR. The source is immuneACCESS, and TCRdb retained only in-frame sequences with V and J called. Part of the clones is not carried over; for the studies checked, unresolved V genes explain less than half of this, and the remainder is unexplained. Counted in this sample were roughly 120,000 clones; about 73% of them appeared once. The ten largest make up around 4.2% of the sample. The material sequenced was PBMCs. These receptors were collected from a woman in her thirties or forties in good health and CMV-seronegative.

The chain recombines TRBV18 with TRBJ1-1; D is perhaps TRBD1 (5 bases). Deletions cut 8 bases from V and 7 bases from J, with 11 bases between. The CDR3 runs to 11 residues. The germline gives CDR1 KGHSH, CDR2 LQKENI. This chain's CDR3 is CASARDSEAFF. The CDR3 bases are TGTGCCAGCGCGCGAGACAGTGAAGCTTTCTTT.

The chain is built from TRBV6-5 and TRBJ2-1; TRBD2 matches at 9 bases. The trim removed 3 bases at V and 1 base at J, leaving 4 bases unmatched. The CDR3 sequence is 16 residues long. The germline CDR1 and CDR2 sequences are MNHEY and SVGAGI. The CDR3 region has the DNA TGTGCCAGCAGTTATGAGGCGGGAGGGTCCTACAATGAGCAGTTCTTC. Translated, it gives CASSYEAGGSYNEQFF.

This chain links TRBV19 with TRBJ1-3, with D possibly TRBD1 on 5 matching bases. Germline CDR1 is LNHDA and CDR2 is SQIVND (reference sequence). CDR3 length: 14 amino acids. V shed 5 bases and J shed 0 bases, with 8 bases lying between them. CDR3 nucleotides: TGTGCCAGTAGTTCGACAGCCTCTGGAAACACCATATATTTT. Its protein product is CASSSTASGNTIYF.

This clone is labeled medium-sized. The J gene is TRBJ2-7, the V gene TRBV7-2; a possible D gene is TRBD1 (7 bases). The CDR3 extends over 13 amino acids. Germline CDR1 SGHTA, CDR2 FQGNSA. Trimming cost V 5 bases and J 6 bases, with 14 bases left between them. The CDR3 sequence is CASSPGQEGEQYF. DNA of the CDR3: TGTGCCAGCAGCCCCGGACAGGAGGGCGAGCAGTACTTC.

This chain connects TRBV7-2 to TRBJ1-6; D may be TRBD1 (6 bases). The CDR3 extends over 15 amino acids. Between the trimmed V and J ends, which lost 1 base and 7 bases, there was a span of 11 bases. Germline CDR1 reads SGHTA; CDR2 reads FQGNSA. Here the CDR3 reads CASSLVGTTNSPLHF. The CDR3 DNA reads as TGTGCCAGCAGCTTAGTGGGGACAACAAATTCACCCCTCCACTTT.

The V call is TRBV6-5, the J call TRBJ1-1; 8 positions agree with TRBD1. Trimming took 5 bases from V and 8 from J; bases not matched to a gene: 7. From germline, CDR1 is MNHEY and CDR2 SVGAGI. The CDR3 has 13 residues. CDR3 protein: CASSTGGGPEAFF. The CDR3 DNA reads TGTGCCAGCAGTACAGGGGGAGGGCCCGAAGCTTTCTTT.

The V and J genes are TRBV29-1 and TRBJ1-1; possibly TRBD1 for D (5 bases). The germline V and J ends were trimmed by 4 bases and 2 bases, with 14 bases remaining between them. This CDR3 contains 14 residues. Germline V gives CDR1 SQVTM, CDR2 ANQGSEA. The CDR3 region has the DNA TGCAGCGTTGCTATCAGGGCAAGAAACACTGAAGCTTTCTTT. It is translated as CSVAIRARNTEAFF.

The chain joins TRBV7-2 to TRBJ2-7; 7 bases match TRBD1. The germline V gene has CDR1 SGHTA and CDR2 FQGNSA. CDR3 size: 14 residues. The trim removed 5 bases at V and 0 bases at J, leaving 4 bases unmatched. CDR3 nucleotides: TGTGCCAGCAGCCTACAGGGGAGCTCCTACGAGCAGTACTTC. Residues: CASSLQGSSYEQYF.

The V call is TRBV7-2, the J call TRBJ1-2; 8 nucleotides agree with TRBD1. The germline gives CDR1 SGHTA, CDR2 FQGNSA. V lost 1 base, J lost 6 bases, and 7 bases stayed unmatched. The CDR3 spans 15 residues. The CDR3 DNA follows: TGTGCCAGCAGCTTAGGTGGACAGGGCTGGGATGGCTACACCTTC. It translates to CASSLGGQGWDGYTF.

The J gene is TRBJ2-2, the V gene TRBV7-2; a weak D match, TRBD2 (6 bases). The germline V and J ends were trimmed by 5 bases and 1 base, with 11 bases remaining between them. Germline assignment: CDR1 SGHTA and CDR2 FQGNSA. The CDR3 is 15 amino acids. In DNA form, the CDR3 reads TGTGCCAGCAGCCCATACGGGGGGAACACCGGGGAGCTGTTTTTT. It codes for CASSPYGGNTGELFF.

This clone has more than one count but fewer than ten. The CDR3 DNA sequence: TGCGCCAGCAGCTTGGTGGCGGGGGGCGAAGAGACCCAGTACTTC. Amino acid sequence: CASSLVAGGEETQYF. This chain joins TRBV5-1 and TRBJ2-5; 8 positions agree with TRBD2. The CDR3 loop spans 15 amino acids. CDR1 is SGHRS and CDR2 is YFSETQ in the germline V gene. The V gene end was trimmed by 0 bases and the J gene end by 3 bases; junction bases not matched to a gene: 4.

The V gene is TRBV11-3, the J gene TRBJ2-7; perhaps TRBD1 as D (5 bases). The CDR3 has 14 residues. V was shortened by 0 bases and J by 5 bases, with 11 bases between the two germline ends. Germline CDR1 and CDR2: SGHNT and YENEEA. CDR3 nucleotides: TGTGCCAGCAGCTTAGAAGGGGATTCCCACGAGCAGTACTTC. It yields the protein CASSLEGDSHEQYF.

This chain links TRBV30 with TRBJ1-2; the D is unclear. V shed 4 bases and J shed 6 bases, with 15 bases lying between them. CDR3 length: 13 residues. The V gene's germline CDR1 is GTSNPN and CDR2 SVGIG (reference sequence). In DNA, the CDR3 is TGTGCCTGGACCCTTGAGAGATTTGATGGCTACACCTTC. Translating gives CAWTLERFDGYTF.

This clone has only a few counts. V is TRBV6-5 and J is TRBJ2-3; 10 bases fit TRBD2. V gave up 8 bases and J gave up 2 bases; unmatched junction bases: 7. CDR1 and CDR2 from the germline V gene are MNHEY and SVGAGI. The CDR3 length is 15 residues. CDR3 bases: TGTGCCAGCCGAGTAGCGGGAGGCCACACAGATACGCAGTATTTT. Protein: CASRVAGGHTDTQYF.

Only a few counts were recorded for this clone. This chain connects TRBV25-1 to TRBJ1-4; 10 bases are shared with TRBD1. Germline CDR1 MGHDK, CDR2 SYGVNS. The CDR3 runs to 13 residues. With 6 bases clipped from V and 7 bases from J, the junction kept 2 bases outside the gene matches. The CDR3 DNA is TGTGCCAGCAGGGACAGGGGGAGTGAAAAACTGTTTTTT. This codes for CASRDRGSEKLFF.

DNA for the CDR3: TGCGCCAGCAGCGTACCGGGACAGAGTTCTATGAACACTGAAGCTTTCTTT. Translating it yields CASSVPGQSSMNTEAFF. The chain has TRBV5-1 and TRBJ1-1; 7 bases match TRBD1. This CDR3 spans 17 amino acids. Trimming at V came to 4 bases and at J to 0 bases, leaving 12 bases not matched to a gene. CDR1 and CDR2 from the germline V gene are SGHRS and YFSETQ.

The chain combines TRBV28 with TRBJ1-4; D might be TRBD1 (5 bases). The CDR3 has 16 residues. V dropped 3 bases and J dropped 0 bases, with 11 bases sitting between them. The germline V gene encodes CDR1 MDHEN and CDR2 SYDVKM. The chain's CDR3 is CASSFSQGATNEKLFF. The CDR3 DNA is TGTGCCAGCAGTTTTAGCCAGGGCGCAACTAATGAAAAACTGTTTTTT.

This clone was observed a handful of times. V is TRBV10-3 and J is TRBJ1-2, with D possibly TRBD1 on 5 matching bases. Deletions cut 0 bases from V and 5 bases from J, with 13 bases between. The CDR3 loop spans 15 amino acids. Germline CDR1 and CDR2: ENHRY and SYGVKD. This CDR3 reads CAISESIGAEYGYTF. Written as DNA, the CDR3 is TGTGCCATCAGTGAGTCAATAGGGGCGGAATATGGCTACACCTTC.

The chain combines TRBV5-4 with TRBJ2-1, with D hard to call. The CDR3 has 13 amino acids. Per germline, CDR1 SGHNT and CDR2 YYREEE (reference sequence). V lost 1 base, J lost 10 bases, and 12 bases lay in between. The CDR3 bases are TGTGCCAGCAGCTTGAACAGAGATATCGAGCAGTTCTTC. Protein: CASSLNRDIEQFF. Variable domain in full (rest from reference TRBV5-4 and TRBJ2-1): ETGVTQSPTHLIKTRGQQVTLRCSSQSGHNTVSWYQQALGQGPQFIFQYYREEENGRGNFPPRFSGLQFPNYSSELNVNALELDDSALYLCASSLNRDIEQFFGPGTRLTVL.

By share, this clone counts as medium-sized. The chain has TRBV5-4 and TRBJ2-7, with D perhaps matching TRBD2 (5 bases). Per germline, CDR1 SGHNT and CDR2 YYREEE (reference sequence). The CDR3 has 15 amino acids. With 2 bases removed from V and 1 base from J, the gap between germline ends came to 13 bases. The chain's CDR3 is CASSFAAGGSYEQYF. The CDR3, as DNA: TGTGCCAGCAGCTTCGCGGCAGGAGGTTCCTACGAGCAGTACTTC.

The chain has TRBV2 and TRBJ2-6; 8 nucleotides line up with TRBD2. Germline lookup yields CDR1 SNHLY and CDR2 FYNNEI. Trimming took 8 bases from V and 1 from J; bases not matched to a gene: 1. CDR3 size: 14 residues. In nucleotides, the CDR3 is TGTGCCAGCGCGGGAGGATCTGGGGCCAACGTCCTGACTTTC. Protein: CASAGGSGANVLTF.

CDR3 amino acids: CASSLEWRTEVPGLYNEQFF. The CDR3 DNA is TGTGCCAGCAGCTTAGAGTGGCGAACCGAAGTACCAGGGTTGTACAATGAGCAGTTCTTC. The chain recombines TRBV5-4 with TRBJ2-1; tentatively, D is TRBD1 (5 bases). V gave up 2 bases and J gave up 4 bases, with 28 bases separating them. The CDR3 has 20 amino acids. Germline CDR1 and CDR2: SGHNT and YYREEE (reference sequence).

This chain uses TRBV6-6 with TRBJ2-5; 7 positions agree with TRBD1. The V gene end was trimmed by 2 bases and the J gene end by 5 bases; junction bases not matched to a gene: 5. This CDR3 contains 14 residues. Germline CDR1 MNHNY, CDR2 SVGAGI (reference sequence). CDR3 residues: CASSYKGARETQYF. CDR3 sequence (DNA): TGTGCCAGCAGTTACAAGGGGGCTAGGGAGACCCAGTACTTC.

This clone was picked up one time. The rearrangement uses TRBV19 and TRBJ2-4; 9 positions agree with TRBD2. The junction had 6 bases not matched to a gene; V was cut back by 7 bases and J by 5 bases. CDR1 and CDR2 (germline): LNHDA, SQIVND (reference sequence). The CDR3 spans 14 residues. The CDR3 nucleotides are TGTGCCAGTAAACGCGGGAGGGACCAAAACATTCAGTACTTC. Protein product: CASKRGRDQNIQYF. Full variable domain (missing parts from reference TRBV19 and TRBJ2-4): DGGITQSPKYLFRKEGQNVTLSCEQNLNHDAMYWYRQDPGQGLRLIYYSQIVNDFQKGDIAEGYSVSREKKESFPLTVTSAQKNPTAFYLCASKRGRDQNIQYFGAGTRLSVL.

This chain connects TRBV5-1 to TRBJ2-5; TRBD2 matches 7 bases. CDR1 and CDR2 (germline): SGHRS, YFSETQ. This CDR3 is built from 17 residues. With V trimmed by 4 bases and J by 1 base, 13 bases remained unmatched. The DNA of the CDR3 is TGCGCCAGCAGCCCGGGTCGAGTAGCGGGTTCCCAAGAGACCCAGTACTTC. As protein: CASSPGRVAGSQETQYF.

This clone was detected only a few times. The rearrangement joins TRBV7-6 to TRBJ1-1; D gene uncertain. The length of the CDR3 is 13 residues. V was shortened by 6 bases and J by 1 base, with 9 bases between the two germline ends. Germline V lookup: CDR1 SGHVS, CDR2 FNYEAQ. DNA for the CDR3: TGTGCCAGCAGACGAGGCGGGAACACTGAAGCTTTCTTT. Amino acid sequence: CASRRGGNTEAFF. The complete variable domain, with remaining parts taken from reference TRBV7-6 and TRBJ1-1, reads GAGVSQSPRYKVTKRGQDVALRCDPISGHVSLYWYRQALGQGPEFLTYFNYEAQQDKSGLPNDRFSAERPEGSISTLTIQRTEQRDSAMYRCASRRGGNTEAFFGQGTRLTVV.

V usage is TRBV5-6 and J usage is TRBJ1-3, with 9 bases aligning to TRBD1. The CDR3 has 16 amino acids. The germline CDR1 and CDR2 sequences are SGHDT and YYEEEE. V lost 4 bases and J lost 0; bases outside the gene matches: 5. The CDR3 sequence: CASSPRTGVSGNTIYF. The CDR3 coding sequence is TGTGCCAGCAGCCCTCGGACAGGGGTCTCTGGAAACACCATATATTTT.

The chain links TRBV5-1 to TRBJ1-1; the D gene is possibly TRBD1 (5 bases). The CDR3 runs to 14 residues. V shed 4 bases and J shed 2 bases, with 12 bases lying between them. CDR1 and CDR2 (germline): SGHRS, YFSETQ. CDR3 DNA sequence: TGCGCCAGCAGCGCGGGGGGTTTTAACACTGAAGCTTTCTTT. Amino acid sequence: CASSAGGFNTEAFF.

The chain is built from TRBV19 and TRBJ2-7, with 15 bases lining up with TRBD2. CDR1 LNHDA and CDR2 SQIVND come from the germline V gene (reference sequence). This CDR3 is 15 amino acids long. J was trimmed by 3 bases and V by 6 bases; bases with no gene match: 3. The CDR3 DNA reads TGTGCCAGTAGCCGGACTAGCGGGGGGGACTACGAGCAGTACTTC. Protein product: CASSRTSGGDYEQYF.